This T cell receptor (beta chain) was retrieved from a study of T cell responses to AZD1222 COVID-19 vaccine (dated by TCRdb to the early 2020s). Study-level background: TCR sequencing covered over 230 trial participants: about 210 given two doses of AZD1222 and 26 given two doses of MenACWY control vaccine. Trial participants were enrolled by age into subgroups of 18-55, 56-69 and 70-plus years, and 148, 28 and 57 TCR-sequenced participants, respectively, were included in these subgroups.

General study outcomes and caveats: Epitopes outside the regions mutated in the B.1.351 and B.1.1.7 variants were reportedly recognized by nearly half of the unique spike-specific TCRs. Vaccine-associated CD4 TCRs spanned the whole spike protein, with dominant responses in regions 160-218 and 743-854. After two AZD1222 doses, spike-specific TCR breadth and depth were significantly higher than at day 0 and than in MenACWY recipients. Most participants were white British and females outnumbered males, and the authors suggested that clonal diversity may have been underestimated. No day 14 peak-response samples were available, so repertoires were characterized only after the peak T cell response. Conclusions about previously exposed vaccinees are limited, since just five to seven AZD1222 recipients were seropositive for SARS-CoV-2 at baseline. The 56-69-year group was small, and its depth increase did not reach significance, likely because of low power.

In the paper's terms, the time point label means: about 28 days (+/-7) after the second vaccine dose. AZD1222 recipients whose second dose came at about 4 weeks and those whose second dose came at about 12 weeks were combined into one group, since spike-specific TCR depth and breadth did not differ between the two schedules. Samples from vaccinated people were obtained from the UK trials COV001 and COV002, which included a single-blind randomized controlled phase 2/3 trial of AZD1222 (ChAdOx1 nCoV-19) in healthy adults. Trial participant PBMC samples were collected at day 0 and day 28 after the second dose for TCRbeta chain sequencing. The CDR3 regions of human TCRbeta chains were analyzed by immunosequencing. The published analysis was carried out like this. TCRs in the repertoires were compared against a reference library of SARS-CoV-2-specific TCRs that had been generated with the MIRA antigen-specificity platform. Breadth meant the fraction of unique TCRs that were SARS-CoV-2-associated, whereas depth meant the fraction of total T cells that were SARS-CoV-2-associated. Using the MIRA data, each spike-specific TCR was mapped to the spike region that the TCR reacts to and placed in a CD4 or CD8 class. Log10-transformed breadth and depth values were compared by one-way ANOVA with Sidak's multiple comparisons tests. TCRdb holds this immuneACCESS table with in-frame rearrangements only. Some clones are missing; in checked studies, unresolved V genes explain under half, and the rest has no known cause. V and J calls and clone size are copied from that table; D and trimming were computed from the DNA. For this sample there are about 130,000 clones; approximately 90% appear just once. Under 1.2% of the sample comes from the top ten.

As regards this clone: Its cognate antigen has yet to be identified. No much larger clonotype is one base removed from it; base qualities were not supplied.

Measured from the cysteine to the phenylalanine, the CDR3 is 13 residues long. Just the 39-base CDR3 DNA is kept, in frame starting at base 1. At the junction V is shortened by 8 bases and J by 3 bases, with 14 bases in between. The germline V gene gives CDR1 as MDHEN and CDR2 as SYDVKM. This TCR was recovered from an adult who received the AZD1222 COVID-19 vaccine. This receptor chain uses TRBV28 and TRBJ2-7; TRBD1 is possibly the D segment (6 matching bases). The starting material was peripheral blood, obtained 28 days after the second AZD1222 dose. The CDR3 sequence is CASYRDTGYEQYF. The DNA is TGTGCCAGCTATCGGGACACGGGCTACGAGCAGTACTTC.